Here is one T cell receptor beta chain with its context. What antigen it recognizes has not been identified. No per-base quality is available; no much larger clone lies one base away. Trimming removed 4 bases from V and 1 base from J, leaving 13 bases between the germline ends. From the cysteine through the phenylalanine, the CDR3 covers 14 amino acids. The entry retains the CDR3 DNA only, 42 bases that are in frame from base 1. CDR1 and CDR2, looked up from the germline V gene, are SQVTM and ANQGSEA. This entry is derived from a study of blood T cell repertoires in COVID-19 (dated by TCRdb to between 2020 and 2021). A note on the overall study: Collaborator samples came from the United States, Italy and Spain and covered acute and convalescent phases of COVID-19. The prospective study material was composed of cDNA or gDNA derived from T cells, B-cell-depleted T cells, or PBMCs. The sample metadata nearly always contained a de-identified subject ID, COVID-19 status, age in years and sex. Where available, HLA class I and class II types were obtained from metadata supplied by the sample provider rather than from assay-based typing. The repertoires were made available in a free public database intended to serve as a resource for research on the immune response to SARS-CoV-2. The samples were drawn from the first 160 participants of the ongoing ImmuneRACE study and from 1,254 subjects provided by 6 global collaborators. Subjects who had been exposed to COVID-19, were actively infected with it, or had recovered from it provided the deeply sampled blood TCRbeta repertoires that made up the dataset.

Participants in the prospective study were enrolled through a virtual design, were aged 18 to 89 years, and lived in roughly 26 United States geographic areas. In the prospective study, participants were assigned to cohorts based on the clinical history participants reported in a screening survey and a study questionnaire. Recovered participants in ImmuneRACE Cohort 3 were defined as having two consecutive negative NP/OP PCR tests, clearance from a healthcare professional, or resolution of symptoms. In the prospective study, mobile phlebotomists collected whole blood, serum and a nasopharyngeal or oropharyngeal swab from each participant. Prospective study participants could optionally give additional blood draws and questionnaires over an approximately two-month period. Before DNA extraction, blood samples from the prospective study were shipped at room temperature or frozen. The immunoSEQ Assay, a bias-controlled multiplex PCR, was used to amplify TCRbeta CDR3 regions from genomic DNA. As for how the authors treated the data: Nucleated cell counts per sample were estimated from amplification of reference gene primers within the assay. To quantify the absolute abundance of each unique TCRbeta CDR3 rearrangement, sequence reads were collapsed and filtered. For each sample, productive Simpson clonality was calculated as the square root of Simpson's diversity index across productive rearrangements. Drawn from immuneACCESS, this table holds only the in-frame rearrangements with V and J called that TCRdb kept. Clones are partly lost; checked studies trace under half to an unresolved V gene and leave the rest unexplained. For V, J and clone size, that table is used; D and trimming come from the DNA. Here the sample has hundreds of thousands of clones; approximately 90% occur a single time. Roughly 10% of the sample goes to the ten largest clones.

General findings and caveats noted by the study authors: How much clinical and demographic metadata was included differed by source and by participant, and the metadata was provided uncurated.

The chain uses TRBV29-1 and TRBJ1-1, with no D gene named confidently. The receptor was derived from a man aged 40-49 years who had recovered from COVID-19. The sample was PBMCs or T cells enriched from blood (not recorded which). The DNA reads as follows: TGCAGCGTTGCCACAATAGCTGAGAACACTGAAGCTTTCTTT. Its protein product is CSVATIAENTEAFF.